Reported below is one TCR beta chain. The antigen is unknown. Treatment defined: oral pan-JAK inhibitor, 5-10 mg twice daily. Alopecia areata patients gave lesional scalp punch biopsies and peripheral blood samples. This entry belongs to a study of CD8+ T cells in alopecia areata. Study results and caveats: Numerous clones, expanded in lesions, remained in scalp and blood during tofacitinib.

RNA was isolated and reverse transcribed to cDNA, the sequencing template. The data were produced by immunoSEQ multiplex PCR, yet TCRdb's version contains in-frame clones alone and is incomplete. The profile shows about 3,300 clones, roughly 84% of them singletons. The CDR3 spans 15 residues. V gave up 4 bases and J gave up 2 bases; unmatched junction bases: 7. CDR1 is SGHNT and CDR2 is YYREEE in the germline V gene (reference sequence). The material sequenced was skin, taken at week 24, from a patient treated with tofacitinib. This rearrangement joins TRBV5-4 to TRBJ2-5, with TRBD1 matching over 8 bases. This receptor was taken from a human donor with alopecia areata. The CDR3 DNA follows: TGTGCCAGCAGCCCACGGACAGGGAATCAAGAGACCCAGTACTTC. This sequence encodes CASSPRTGNQETQYF.